This is a list of T cell receptor beta chains from one sample in a study of blood T cell repertoires in COVID-19. Assay used: immunoSEQ multiplex PCR; TCRdb lists only in-frame clones, some missing. The sample carries 350,000 to 500,000 clones, about 88% recorded once. The sequenced sample consisted of PBMCs or T cells enriched from blood (not recorded which). The source of these receptors is a woman aged 18-30 years who had been exposed to COVID-19. The CDR3 runs from the conserved cysteine through the conserved F or W. A D gene is named only where the DNA matches it firmly. Some rows have no size entry. The others give once, few or many, or a class for an expanded clone.

J: TRBJ2-7
V: TRBV19
size: NA
D: NA
DNA: TGTGCCAGTAGTATAGTCCACAGGGTGGGCTTCTACGAGCAGTACTTC
CDR3: CASSIVHRVGFYEQYF

J: TRBJ1-2
V: TRBV28
size: few
D: NA
DNA: TGTGCCAGCAGTTTTCGGAGGGAGTATGGCTACACCTTC
CDR3: CASSFRREYGYTF

J: TRBJ2-7
V: TRBV10-3
size: once
D: TRBD2
DNA: TGTGCCATTCTAGCGGGAGGCTCCTACGAGCAGTACTTC
CDR3: CAILAGGSYEQYF

J: TRBJ1-2
V: TRBV5-6
size: few
D: TRBD1
DNA: TGTGCCAGCAGCTTGGGACAGGGGCGAGGCTACACCTTC
CDR3: CASSLGQGRGYTF

J: TRBJ1-4
V: TRBV3-1/TRBV3-2
size: NA
D: NA
DNA: TGTGCCAGCAGCCAAGAGAACAGCCAAAAGAATGAAAAACTGTTTTTT
CDR3: CASSQENSQKNEKLFF

J: TRBJ1-1
V: TRBV28
size: NA
D: TRBD1
DNA: TGTGCCAGCAGTTTGGGACAGGCGAACACTGAAGCTTTCTTT
CDR3: CASSLGQANTEAFF

J: TRBJ1-1
V: TRBV7-3
size: NA
D: NA
DNA: TGTGCCAGCAGCTTAAGCCAGGGGAGTACTGAAGCTTTCTTT
CDR3: CASSLSQGSTEAFF

J: TRBJ1-1
V: TRBV14
size: NA
D: NA
DNA: TGTGCCAGCAGCCAATTCCCCAGGGGCGAAGCTTTCTTT
CDR3: CASSQFPRGEAFF

J: TRBJ2-1
V: TRBV5-4
size: NA
D: TRBD1
DNA: TGTGCCAGCAGCGCGACAGGGGAAGGGGGCAATGAGCAGTTCTTC
CDR3: CASSATGEGGNEQFF

J: TRBJ2-4
V: TRBV6-1
size: NA
D: NA
DNA: TGTGCCAGCAGTGAATCACAGGGCCGAAGCCTACTAGCCAAAAACATTCAGTACTTC
CDR3: CASSESQGRSLLAKNIQYF

J: TRBJ2-7
V: TRBV20-1
size: NA
D: NA
DNA: TGCAGTGTATGGGCGCATTACGAGCAGTACTTC
CDR3: CSVWAHYEQYF

J: TRBJ1-2
V: TRBV27
size: NA
D: NA
DNA: TGTGCCAGCAGTGTACAGGGTAACTATGGCTACACCTTC
CDR3: CASSVQGNYGYTF

J: TRBJ1-2
V: TRBV7-2
size: few
D: NA
DNA: TGTGCCAGCAGCTTAGTAGGGCAGGGATACACCTTC
CDR3: CASSLVGQGYTF

J: TRBJ2-1
V: TRBV7-2
size: NA
D: TRBD2
DNA: TGTGCCAGCAGCTTAACTAGCGGGAGCCCCGGAAATGAGCAGTTCTTC
CDR3: CASSLTSGSPGNEQFF

J: TRBJ2-1
V: TRBV4-2
size: NA
D: NA
DNA: TGTGCCAGCAGCCAAGAGGGCCCGGGGGGCTTAGGGCAGTTCTTC
CDR3: CASSQEGPGGLGQFF

J: TRBJ2-5
V: TRBV18
size: NA
D: NA
DNA: TGTGCCAGCTCACCACCGAATGGACAGTATGGAGAGACCCAGTACTTC
CDR3: CASSPPNGQYGETQYF

J: TRBJ2-1
V: TRBV7-2
size: NA
D: TRBD2
DNA: TGTGCCAGCAGCTTAGACGCTAGCGGGGGATACAATGAGCAGTTCTTC
CDR3: CASSLDASGGYNEQFF

J: TRBJ2-1
V: TRBV5-1
size: NA
D: NA
DNA: TGCGCCAGCAGCCTAACGAGAGTGGGAGGAGTCGATGAGCAGTTCTTC
CDR3: CASSLTRVGGVDEQFF

J: TRBJ1-2
V: TRBV7-9
size: NA
D: NA
DNA: TGTGCCAGCAGCCCCCCCCGGGGAGGCTATGGCTACACCTTC
CDR3: CASSPPRGGYGYTF

J: TRBJ2-1
V: TRBV19
size: NA
D: TRBD2
DNA: TGTGCCAGTAGTTGGACTAGCGGGGGGGAGACCTACAATGAGCAGTTCTTC
CDR3: CASSWTSGGETYNEQFF

J: TRBJ1-5
V: TRBV27
size: NA
D: TRBD1
DNA: TGTGCCAGCAGTCCGGGACAGGCAATATATAGCAATCAGCCCCAGCATTTT
CDR3: CASSPGQAIYSNQPQHF

J: TRBJ1-2
V: TRBV6-5
size: NA
D: NA
DNA: TGTGCCAGCAGTTACGGGCCCCACTATGGCTACACCTTC
CDR3: CASSYGPHYGYTF

J: TRBJ2-1
V: TRBV5-1
size: NA
D: NA
DNA: TGCGCCAGCAGCTTAGTCGTAAGACTCTACAATGAGCAGTTCTTC
CDR3: CASSLVVRLYNEQFF

J: TRBJ2-2
V: TRBV6-5
size: NA
D: TRBD1
DNA: TGTGCCAGCAGACCGACAGGGGCCACCGGGGAGCTGTTTTTT
CDR3: CASRPTGATGELFF

J: TRBJ1-1
V: TRBV4-2
size: NA
D: NA
DNA: TGTGCCAGCAGAGCCCCCACAGTCTCAAACACTGAAGCTTTCTTT
CDR3: CASRAPTVSNTEAFF

J: TRBJ2-7
V: TRBV2
size: NA
D: TRBD2
DNA: TGTGCCAGCAGAGGACTAGCGGGAACAACTAATCCCTACGAGCAGTACTTC
CDR3: CASRGLAGTTNPYEQYF

J: TRBJ2-7
V: TRBV12-3/TRBV12-4
size: NA
D: NA
DNA: TGTGCCAGCAGTTTTTCGGCAGGGTACGAGCAGTACTTC
CDR3: CASSFSAGYEQYF

J: TRBJ2-1
V: TRBV5-6
size: few
D: TRBD2
DNA: TGTGCCAGCAGCGGACTAGCTTCCTACAATGAGCAGTTCTTC
CDR3: CASSGLASYNEQFF

J: TRBJ2-3
V: TRBV28
size: NA
D: NA
DNA: TGTGCCAGCAGTTTGCGGGGCCCGACAGATACGCAGTATTTT
CDR3: CASSLRGPTDTQYF

J: TRBJ1-2
V: TRBV7-9
size: NA
D: NA
DNA: TGTGCCAGCAGCTTAGAGGTCAGGCCTAACTATGGCTACACCTTC
CDR3: CASSLEVRPNYGYTF

J: TRBJ2-7
V: TRBV11-2
size: NA
D: TRBD2
DNA: TGTGCCAGCAGGAGGGGTGGGATTAGCGGGAGCTCCTACGAGCAGTACTTC
CDR3: CASRRGGISGSSYEQYF

J: TRBJ1-2
V: TRBV27
size: NA
D: NA
DNA: TGTGCCAGCAGCCCAGGGAACTATGGCTACACCTTC
CDR3: CASSPGNYGYTF

J: TRBJ1-2
V: TRBV27
size: NA
D: NA
DNA: TGTGCCAGCAGGGGGCAATGGGGCCCTATCTATGGCTACACCTTC
CDR3: CASRGQWGPIYGYTF

J: TRBJ1-1
V: TRBV2
size: NA
D: NA
DNA: TGTGCCAGCCTCAAACAGGGATTTGGCACTGAAGCTTTCTTT
CDR3: CASLKQGFGTEAFF

J: TRBJ2-1
V: TRBV7-4
size: NA
D: TRBD2
DNA: TGTGCCAGCAGCTTAGGGAAGAGCGGGAGGAAGAGAAATGAGCAGTTCTTC
CDR3: CASSLGKSGRKRNEQFF

J: TRBJ2-7
V: TRBV6-5
size: NA
D: NA
DNA: TGTGCCAGCAGTCTACAGAGATACGAGCAGTACTTC
CDR3: CASSLQRYEQYF

J: TRBJ1-5
V: TRBV30
size: NA
D: NA
DNA: TGTGCCTGGAGTAGGACAGTCAATCAGCCCCAGCATTTT
CDR3: CAWSRTVNQPQHF

J: TRBJ1-2
V: TRBV3-1/TRBV3-2
size: NA
D: NA
DNA: TGTGCCAGCAGCCAAGTAGCGGCCGAGGCTGGCTACACCTTC
CDR3: CASSQVAAEAGYTF

J: TRBJ1-3
V: TRBV7-9
size: once
D: TRBD1
DNA: TGTGCCGCCATGACAGGGACAAACATATATTTT
CDR3: CAAMTGTNIYF

J: TRBJ2-7
V: TRBV25-1
size: NA
D: TRBD1
DNA: TGTGCCAGCAGTGAGCCGGACAGGCGTCCCTCCTACGAGCAGTACTTC
CDR3: CASSEPDRRPSYEQYF

J: TRBJ2-7
V: TRBV3-1/TRBV3-2
size: NA
D: NA
DNA: TGTGCCAGCAGCCAAGGGTCCGGGGGCGAGCAGTACTTC
CDR3: CASSQGSGGEQYF

J: TRBJ2-1
V: TRBV7-8
size: NA
D: TRBD2
DNA: TGTGCCAGCAGCACCGATAGCGGGAGTTTAAAGAATGAGCAGTTCTTC
CDR3: CASSTDSGSLKNEQFF

J: TRBJ2-7
V: TRBV10-2
size: NA
D: NA
DNA: TGCGCCAGCAGTGAGACGGGATACGAGCAGTACTTC
CDR3: CASSETGYEQYF

J: TRBJ2-7
V: TRBV27
size: NA
D: NA
DNA: TGTGCCAGCAGCGCCCAGACAGGCGCCTACGAGCAGTACTTC
CDR3: CASSAQTGAYEQYF

J: TRBJ2-7
V: TRBV19
size: NA
D: NA
DNA: TGTGCCAGTAGCGCCCGTTCAGCGTCCTACGAGCAGTACTTC
CDR3: CASSARSASYEQYF

J: TRBJ2-7
V: TRBV14
size: NA
D: TRBD2
DNA: TGTGCCAGCAGCCAAGAACTAGCGGTCTCCTACGAGCAGTACTTC
CDR3: CASSQELAVSYEQYF

J: TRBJ2-2
V: TRBV7-2
size: NA
D: TRBD1
DNA: TGTGCCAGCAGCTTGGGACAGGGGACAAACACCGGGGAGCTGTTTTTT
CDR3: CASSLGQGTNTGELFF